The clone carrying this T cell receptor beta chain came up a few times. Antigen: not known. TCRdb re-analysed the reads in MiXCR, keeping a single row per CDR3 protein. This table has 50,000 to 65,000 distinct CDR3 sequences, roughly 20% appearing once. The CDR3 is 12 residues long. V lost 4 bases, J lost 5 bases, and 10 bases lay in between. Germline assignment: CDR1 SGDLS and CDR2 YYNGEE. These data originate in a study of T cell repertoires in cytomegalovirus infection. Whole-study context: Matching HLA type, along with CMV infection, was indicated by public TCR beta signatures.

The source was CD8+ T cells from cultured PBMCs, collected from culture after CMV antigen stimulation. This chain connects TRBV9 to TRBJ2-7; D is ambiguous. This receptor was obtained from a human donor in good health (CMV status not recorded). Some clones in this sample may be carry-over from other donors' samples. The CDR3 here is CASSLNSDEQYF. As DNA, the CDR3 is TGTGCCAGCAGCTTAAATAGTGACGAGCAGTACTTC. Drawing the rest from reference TRBV9 and TRBJ2-7, the complete variable domain is DSGVTQTPKHLITATGQRVTLRCSPRSGDLSVYWYQQSLDQGLQFLIQYYNGEERAKGNILERFSAQQFPDLHSELNLSSLELGDSALYFCASSLNSDEQYFGPGTRLTVT.